Presented here are 8 T cell receptor beta chains from one specimen sequenced in a study of early T cells in non-severe SARS-CoV-2 infection. One entry per CDR3 protein, called by TCRdb with MiXCR from the 5' RACE reads. The sample yields approximately 100,000 distinct CDR3 sequences, 15% to 20% seen once. The sample was whole blood. These receptors all come from an adult who was a healthcare worker with PCR-confirmed SARS-CoV-2 infection or an uninfected control (not recorded which).

The rearrangement links TRBV18 to TRBJ1-5; D is possibly TRBD1 (5 bases). V lost 3 bases to trimming and J lost 4 bases, with 13 bases between them. This CDR3 has 15 amino acids. Germline V gives CDR1 KGHSH, CDR2 LQKENI. The CDR3 DNA reads as TGTGCCAGCTCACCCCAGGGCCCCCGAAATCAGCCCCAGCATTTT. This gives the protein CASSPQGPRNQPQHF.

This clonotype occurred a few times. This rearrangement joins TRBV12-3 or TRBV12-4 to TRBJ2-7; 7 nucleotides line up with TRBD1. V dropped 5 bases and J dropped 0; count of bases not matched to a gene: 4. This CDR3 contains 14 residues. The CDR3: CASSPGTVSYEQYF. In nucleotides, the CDR3 is TGTGCCAGCAGTCCAGGGACAGTCTCCTACGAGCAGTACTTC.

This chain uses TRBV19 with TRBJ2-6; 8 bases are shared with TRBD1. Germline assignment: CDR1 LNHDA and CDR2 SQIVND (reference sequence). V dropped 8 bases and J dropped 4; count of bases not matched to a gene: 4. The CDR3 length is 14 residues. The CDR3 coding sequence is TGTGCCAGTTCGACAGGGGTAGGGGCCAACGTCCTGACTTTC. The encoded protein is CASSTGVGANVLTF.

This clonotype has a handful of counts. The genes are TRBV6-5 and TRBJ2-2; 12 nucleotides match TRBD1. This CDR3 contains 17 residues. The V gene's germline CDR1 is MNHEY and CDR2 SVGAGI. V gave up 6 bases and J gave up 5 bases; unmatched junction bases: 10. CDR3 residues: CASSKGQGARWTGELFF. The CDR3 DNA follows: TGTGCCAGCAGCAAGGGACAGGGGGCCAGGTGGACCGGGGAGCTGTTTTTT.

This clonotype has more than one count but fewer than ten. CDR3 protein: CAWSRTGNTEAFF. CDR3 bases: TGTGCCTGGAGTCGGACAGGGAACACTGAAGCTTTCTTT. The chain couples TRBV30 to TRBJ1-1, with 7 bases matching TRBD1. Trimming took 2 bases from V and 1 from J; bases not matched to a gene: 1. CDR3 size: 13 residues. CDR1 is GTSNPN and CDR2 is SVGIG in the germline V gene (reference sequence).

The chain joins TRBV6-2 or TRBV6-3 to TRBJ1-5, with 10 bases aligning to TRBD1. Trimming cost V 8 bases and J 2 bases; bases outside gene matches: 6. The CDR3 is made up of 15 amino acids. Looked up from germline, CDR1 is MNHEY and CDR2 is SVGEGT. CDR3 loop: CASSTGGLGNQPQHF. CDR3 bases: TGTGCCAGCTCGACAGGGGGCCTCGGCAATCAGCCCCAGCATTTT.

This clonotype has only a few counts. The rearrangement links TRBV29-1 to TRBJ2-1, with TRBD1 matching 9 bases. Germline assignment: CDR1 SQVTM and CDR2 ANQGSEA. This CDR3 region has 16 residues. Trimming removed 6 bases from V and 3 bases from J; junction bases left unmatched: 12. The CDR3: CSVPAPQGADYNEQFF. The CDR3 DNA reads TGCAGCGTACCCGCACCACAGGGGGCGGACTACAATGAGCAGTTCTTC.

V usage is TRBV5-1 and J usage is TRBJ2-7; the match to TRBD2 covers 8 bases. J was trimmed by 5 bases and V by 7 bases; bases with no gene match: 14. The CDR3 length is 15 residues. From germline, CDR1 is SGHRS and CDR2 YFSETQ. CDR3 loop: CASGVGERELDEQYF. In DNA, the CDR3 is TGCGCCAGCGGAGTAGGGGAGCGGGAGTTGGACGAGCAGTACTTC.